The 30 T cell receptor beta chains in this list originate from one sample, sequenced in a study of identical twins. Via MiXCR, TCRdb re-called the 5' RACE reads, giving one row per CDR3 protein. Of hundreds of thousands of distinct CDR3 sequences in the sample, 8% to 9% were seen once. These data were likewise used in another study, on yellow fever vaccine responses in identical twins.

The sequenced material came from PBMCs. The receptors shown here come from a woman between 18 and 30 years old in good health.

The chain uses TRBV12-3 or TRBV12-4 and TRBJ2-3; maybe TRBD1 (8 bases). V lost 10 bases and J lost 2, with 19 bases in between. The length of the CDR3 is 15 residues. The DNA for the CDR3 is TGTGCCACCACTTGGGGGGGACAGGACACAGATACGCAGTATTTT. This gives the protein CATTWGGQDTDTQYF.

In its sample, this clonotype was seen many times. This sequence joins TRBV29-1 and TRBJ1-3; D gene uncertain. The CDR3 spans 16 residues. CDR1 SQVTM and CDR2 ANQGSEA come from the germline V gene. V dropped 4 bases and J dropped 0 bases, with 16 bases sitting between them. The CDR3 DNA reads as TGCAGCGTTGTAGATGCAGTCCCTCACTCTGGAAACACCATATATTTT. Amino acids: CSVVDAVPHSGNTIYF.

This clonotype was counted a few times. This chain joins TRBV10-3 and TRBJ2-5; D gene unclear. The germline gives CDR1 ENHRY, CDR2 SYGVKD. With 10 bases removed from V and 1 base from J, the gap between germline ends came to 10 bases. The length of the CDR3 is 12 residues. The CDR3 DNA follows: TGTGCCACAAGCATAATCCAAGAGACCCAGTACTTC. Translated: CATSIIQETQYF.

This chain joins TRBV28 and TRBJ2-6, with D maybe TRBD1 (5 bases). Germline CDR1 reads MDHEN; CDR2 reads SYDVKM. The CDR3 consists of 16 residues. V shed 10 bases and J shed 11 bases, with 27 bases lying between them. In DNA, the CDR3 is TGTGCCACCATCAACCCGACAGCCCAAGACCATCACGTCCTGACTTTC. Its protein product is CATINPTAQDHHVLTF.

The chain uses TRBV5-6 and TRBJ1-1; maybe TRBD1 (6 bases). The V and J ends lost 2 bases and 1 base respectively, with 9 bases between them. The CDR3 runs 14 residues. Germline V gene sequence: CDR1 SGHDT, CDR2 YYEEEE. This CDR3 reads CASSFGGQNTEAFF. CDR3 sequence (DNA): TGTGCCAGCAGCTTTGGGGGACAGAACACTGAAGCTTTCTTT.

Only a few counts were recorded for this clonotype. The chain joins TRBV20-1 to TRBJ2-5, with 12 positions matching TRBD2. This CDR3 is built from 16 residues. Germline V gives CDR1 DFQATT, CDR2 SNEGSKA (reference sequence). The CDR3 sequence: CSFLPGTSGPQETQYF. CDR3 in DNA: TGCAGCTTTTTGCCAGGGACTAGCGGGCCCCAAGAGACCCAGTACTTC.

This clonotype has more than one count but fewer than ten. The rearrangement joins TRBV15 to TRBJ1-4; TRBD1 matches 8 bases. The CDR3 is made up of 15 amino acids. Germline lookup yields CDR1 LNHNV and CDR2 YYDKDF (reference sequence). The ends lost 6 bases at V and 7 bases at J; junction bases unmatched: 10. The CDR3 here is CATRQLRGLGEKLFF. DNA for the CDR3: TGTGCCACCAGGCAACTCAGGGGGCTTGGTGAAAAACTGTTTTTT.

The rearrangement links TRBV28 to TRBJ2-4; D perhaps matches TRBD1 (6 bases). CDR3 length: 12 residues. Per germline, CDR1 MDHEN and CDR2 SYDVKM. V lost 1 base and J lost 14, with 12 bases in between. CDR3 bases: TGTGCCAGCAGTTTATCAGGGGATCGCGAGTACTTC. Encoded protein: CASSLSGDREYF. The full variable domain, in which reference TRBV28 and TRBJ2-4 provide the parts outside the CDR3, is DVKVTQSSRYLVKRTGEKVFLECVQDMDHENMFWYRQDPGLGLRLIYFSYDVKMKEKGDIPEGYSVSREKKERFSLILESASTNQTSMYLCASSLSGDREYFGAGTRLSVL.

The chain couples TRBV18 to TRBJ2-3; TRBD1 aligns across 7 bases. V shed 4 bases and J 3 bases; nucleotides not matched to a gene: 4. Germline CDR1 reads KGHSH; CDR2 reads LQKENI. The CDR3 consists of 14 residues. The CDR3 DNA reads TGTGCCAGCTCACTGACAGGGTTGACAGATACGCAGTATTTT. Residues: CASSLTGLTDTQYF. Using reference TRBV18 and TRBJ2-3 for the parts outside the CDR3, the full variable domain is NAGVMQNPRHLVRRRGQEARLRCSPMKGHSHVYWYRQLPEEGLKFMVYLQKENIIDESGMPKERFSAEFPKEGPSILRIQQVVRGDSAAYFCASSLTGLTDTQYFGPGTRLTVL.

This clonotype has a count of ten or more. The gene calls are TRBV6-4 and TRBJ2-3; 12 bases are a match to TRBD2. Losses at the gene ends were 5 bases for V and 2 bases for J; bases not matched to a gene: 2. The CDR3 loop spans 15 amino acids. CDR1 is MRHNA and CDR2 is SNTAGT in the germline V gene. CDR3 loop: CASSPSGGATDTQYF. Written as DNA, the CDR3 is TGTGCCAGCAGTCCTAGCGGGGGGGCCACAGATACGCAGTATTTT.

The rearrangement joins TRBV9 to TRBJ2-7; the match to TRBD2 covers 8 bases. Germline-derived CDR1 and CDR2 are SGDLS and YYNGEE. The trim removed 1 base at V and 3 bases at J, leaving 6 bases unmatched. The length of the CDR3 is 15 residues. CDR3 nucleotides: TGTGCCAGCAGCGTATCCAGCGGGGGTTTCTACGAGCAGTACTTC. It encodes CASSVSSGGFYEQYF.

Here the CDR3 reads CATSREISGGTDTQYF. In DNA form, the CDR3 reads TGTGCCACCAGCAGAGAAATTAGCGGGGGGACAGATACGCAGTATTTT. This chain joins TRBV24-1 and TRBJ2-3, with 10 positions matching TRBD2. The germline V gene has CDR1 KGHDR and CDR2 SFDVKD. V trimming: 7 bases; J trimming: 3 bases; junction bases outside the gene matches: 9. CDR3 length equals 16 residues.

The chain has TRBV4-3 and TRBJ2-3; 14 bases line up with TRBD2. Trimming at V came to 3 bases and at J to 6 bases, leaving 5 bases not matched to a gene. This CDR3 spans 16 amino acids. Looked up from germline, CDR1 is LGHNA and CDR2 is YSLEER. The CDR3 DNA is TGCGCCAGCAGCCACCGGACTAGCGGGAGGTCTGATACGCAGTATTTT. This translates into CASSHRTSGRSDTQYF.

The table lists this clonotype with a few counts. The chain couples TRBV5-1 to TRBJ2-5; the D gene could be TRBD1 or TRBD2 (6 bases each). Germline V gene sequence: CDR1 SGHRS, CDR2 YFSETQ. V lost 0 bases to trimming and J lost 5 bases, with 14 bases between them. The CDR3 is 15 residues long. The CDR3 here is CASSLANGGLETQYF. For the CDR3, the DNA is TGCGCCAGCAGCTTGGCCAACGGGGGCCTGGAGACCCAGTACTTC.

This clonotype has more than one count but fewer than ten. This chain joins TRBV12-3 or TRBV12-4 and TRBJ2-6, with D uncertain. V was pared by 3 bases and J by 2 bases, with 11 bases between. The CDR3 sequence is 16 residues long. CDR3 DNA sequence: TGTGCCAGCAGTTTTCTTGACGGTCCTGGGGCCAACGTCCTGACTTTC. Its protein is CASSFLDGPGANVLTF.

This clonotype was counted between two and nine times. The rearrangement links TRBV5-1 to TRBJ2-3; 7 bases are shared with TRBD2. CDR1 is SGHRS, CDR2 YFSETQ, per germline. The V segment lost 2 bases and the J segment 2 bases; nucleotides outside the gene matches: 8. The CDR3 is made up of 16 amino acids. CDR3 sequence: CASSFHPGLNTDTQYF. CDR3 DNA: TGCGCCAGCAGCTTCCATCCGGGACTAAACACAGATACGCAGTATTTT.

This clonotype appeared many times. V and J are TRBV20-1 and TRBJ2-7, with D possibly being TRBD1 (5 bases). The V end lost 2 bases, the J end lost 9 bases, and 32 bases lay between the germline ends. Germline CDR1 is DFQATT and CDR2 is SNEGSKA (reference sequence). This CDR3 is 18 amino acids long. CDR3 loop: CSARNDMTDPNKWTRQYF. DNA of the CDR3: TGCAGTGCTAGAAATGATATGACAGACCCAAACAAGTGGACGAGGCAGTACTTC.

The genes are TRBV24-1 and TRBJ2-7, with 11 bases matching TRBD1. Trimming at V came to 4 bases and at J to 7 bases, leaving 8 bases not matched to a gene. CDR3 length: 15 amino acids. Germline V CDR1 and CDR2: KGHDR, SFDVKD. The CDR3 DNA reads TGTGCCACCAGTGAACCTGGACAGGGGGCAGGGGAGCAGTACTTC. Translating gives CATSEPGQGAGEQYF.

There are many counts of this clonotype. The V call is TRBV20-1, the J call TRBJ2-3; unclear D gene. The CDR3 is made up of 11 amino acids. Per the germline V gene, CDR1 is DFQATT and CDR2 is SNEGSKA (reference sequence). Trimming took off 6 bases at V and 6 bases at J, with 10 bases between the two ends. The CDR3 protein is CSALTVDTQYF. As DNA, the CDR3 is TGCAGTGCCCTTACCGTGGATACGCAGTATTTT.

This clonotype has just a few counts. The rearrangement uses TRBV6-5 and TRBJ2-1, with a possible D match to TRBD2 (7 bases). Germline lookup yields CDR1 MNHEY and CDR2 SVGAGI. V gave up 0 bases and J gave up 10 bases, with 19 bases separating them. The CDR3 runs to 16 residues. The CDR3 region is CASSYSGGAIGREQFF. The CDR3 DNA is TGTGCCAGCAGTTACTCGGGGGGGGCTATCGGGAGAGAGCAGTTCTTC.

Ten or more counts support this clonotype. The chain carries TRBV3-1 and TRBJ1-4; maybe TRBD1 (5 bases). The CDR3 spans 14 residues. Germline V gene lookup returns CDR1 LGHDT and CDR2 YNNKEL (reference sequence). V lost 1 base, J lost 4 bases, and 7 bases lay in between. CDR3 sequence reads: CASSQAGGNEKLFF. The CDR3 DNA reads TGTGCCAGCAGCCAAGCCGGGGGTAATGAAAAACTGTTTTTT.

The table lists this clonotype with a few counts. The chain combines TRBV27 with TRBJ1-4; weak D call: TRBD1 (5 bases). This CDR3 is 17 amino acids long. Germline V lookup: CDR1 MNHEY, CDR2 SMNVEV (reference sequence). V lost 6 bases to trimming and J lost 5 bases, with 22 bases between them. This chain's CDR3 is CASSDLPPWGRNEKLFF. The CDR3 DNA is TGTGCCAGCAGCGACTTACCCCCTTGGGGGAGGAATGAAAAACTGTTTTTT. The full variable domain, completed using reference TRBV27 and TRBJ1-4, is EAQVTQNPRYLITVTGKKLTVTCSQNMNHEYMSWYRQDPGLGLRQIYYSMNVEVTDKGDVPEGYKVSRKEKRNFPLILESPSPNQTSLYFCASSDLPPWGRNEKLFFGSGTQLSVL.

This clonotype has just a few counts. V gene TRBV6-5 combines with J gene TRBJ1-6, with D possibly matching TRBD1 (5 bases). V was clipped by 2 bases and J by 10 bases, with 18 bases between them. Germline values: CDR1 MNHEY, CDR2 SVGAGI. CDR3 length: 16 amino acids. CDR3 loop: CASSYIRSGRNSPLHF. The CDR3 DNA follows: TGTGCCAGCAGTTACATCAGATCGGGACGTAACTCACCCCTCCACTTT.

The V call is TRBV2, the J call TRBJ1-2, with TRBD1 as a possible D gene (5 bases). CDR3 length equals 15 residues. The germline V gene has CDR1 SNHLY and CDR2 FYNNEI. V was cut by 2 bases and J by 5 bases, with 15 bases left in between. The CDR3 DNA follows: TGTGCCAGCAGTGAATTGGGCAGGGTCGGATATGGCTACACCTTC. This translates into CASSELGRVGYGYTF.

This clonotype came up a few times. This chain uses TRBV7-2 with TRBJ1-6; 8 bases align to TRBD1. V dropped 1 base and J dropped 5; count of bases not matched to a gene: 4. Germline CDR1 SGHTA, CDR2 FQGNSA. The CDR3 is made up of 16 amino acids. The CDR3 DNA follows: TGTGCCAGCAGCTTAGTCGGGACAGGCCATAATTCACCCCTCCACTTT. Translated, it gives CASSLVGTGHNSPLHF.

The chain employs TRBV6-1 and TRBJ2-2; D is unresolved. This CDR3 is 15 amino acids long. Germline V gene sequence: CDR1 MNHNS, CDR2 SASEGT. V was trimmed by 7 bases and J by 0 bases, leaving 12 bases between them. The CDR3 sequence is CASILAHPNTGELFF. The CDR3 DNA is TGTGCCAGCATACTGGCGCACCCGAACACCGGGGAGCTGTTTTTT.

This clonotype was seen repeatedly, ten times or more. CDR3 DNA sequence: TGTGCCAGCAGTTTACAGGGGCCTAGCGGGGACAATGAGCAGTTCTTC. It translates to CASSLQGPSGDNEQFF. V usage is TRBV12-3 or TRBV12-4 and J usage is TRBJ2-1; 9 bases match TRBD2. CDR3 length: 16 amino acids. Trimming cost V 2 bases and J 5 bases; bases outside gene matches: 7.

This clonotype was detected only a few times. V usage is TRBV6-5 and J usage is TRBJ2-2; D may match TRBD1 or TRBD2 (6 bases each). Germline CDR1 MNHEY, CDR2 SVGAGI. This CDR3 is 16 amino acids long. V lost 1 base, J lost 0 bases, and 9 bases lay in between. DNA of the CDR3: TGTGCCAGCAGTTACTTGGGGGGCCCGAACACCGGGGAGCTGTTTTTT. Amino acids: CASSYLGGPNTGELFF.

This clonotype was recorded many times. CDR3 DNA sequence: TGTGCCAGCAGCTCAAGGACTAGCGCCTACACAGATACGCAGTATTTT. This sequence encodes CASSSRTSAYTDTQYF. The chain uses TRBV7-2 and TRBJ2-3, with 9 bases aligning to TRBD2. Germline V gene lookup returns CDR1 SGHTA and CDR2 FQGNSA. This CDR3 has 16 residues. V lost 4 bases, J lost 2 bases, and 7 bases stayed unmatched.

This clonotype has a handful of counts. The chain links TRBV18 to TRBJ2-2, with no clear D. Trimming took 3 bases from V and 0 from J, leaving 8 bases between them. The CDR3 extends over 15 amino acids. Germline V lookup: CDR1 KGHSH, CDR2 LQKENI. DNA for the CDR3: TGTGCCAGCTCACCTACTAATGCGAACACCGGGGAGCTGTTTTTT. It specifies CASSPTNANTGELFF.